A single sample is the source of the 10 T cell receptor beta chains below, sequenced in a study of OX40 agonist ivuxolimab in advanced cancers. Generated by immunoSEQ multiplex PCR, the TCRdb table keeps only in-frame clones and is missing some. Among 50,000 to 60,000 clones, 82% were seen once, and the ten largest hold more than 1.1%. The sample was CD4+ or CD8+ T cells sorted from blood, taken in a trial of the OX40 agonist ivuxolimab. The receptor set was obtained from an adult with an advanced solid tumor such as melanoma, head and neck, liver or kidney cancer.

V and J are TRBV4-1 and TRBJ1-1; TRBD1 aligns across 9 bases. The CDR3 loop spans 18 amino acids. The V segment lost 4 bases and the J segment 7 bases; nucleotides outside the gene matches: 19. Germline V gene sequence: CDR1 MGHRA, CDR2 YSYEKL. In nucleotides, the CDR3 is TGCGCCAGCAGCCTTAAAAGAACGGGACAGGGAGTGCCGCGTGAAGCTTTCTTT. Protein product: CASSLKRTGQGVPREAFF.

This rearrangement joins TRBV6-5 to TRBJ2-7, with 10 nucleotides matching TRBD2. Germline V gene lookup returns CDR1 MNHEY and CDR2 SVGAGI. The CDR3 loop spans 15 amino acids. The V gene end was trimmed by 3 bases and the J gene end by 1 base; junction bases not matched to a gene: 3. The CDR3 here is CASSYSSGSSYEQYF. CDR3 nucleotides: TGTGCCAGCAGTTATTCTAGCGGGAGTTCCTACGAGCAGTACTTC.

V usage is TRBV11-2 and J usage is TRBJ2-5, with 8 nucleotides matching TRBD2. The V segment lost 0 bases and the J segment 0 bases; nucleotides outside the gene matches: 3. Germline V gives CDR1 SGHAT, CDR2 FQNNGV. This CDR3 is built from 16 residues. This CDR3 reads CASSLDRGGHQETQYF. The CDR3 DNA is TGTGCCAGCAGCTTAGACCGGGGGGGGCACCAAGAGACCCAGTACTTC.

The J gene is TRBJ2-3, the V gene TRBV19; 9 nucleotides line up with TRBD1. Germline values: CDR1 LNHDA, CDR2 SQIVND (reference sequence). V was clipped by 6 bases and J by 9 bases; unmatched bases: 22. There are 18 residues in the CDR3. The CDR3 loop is CASSSVRDRVVESETQYF. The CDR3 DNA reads TGTGCCAGTAGCTCTGTCCGGGACAGGGTGGTTGAGTCGGAGACGCAGTATTTT.

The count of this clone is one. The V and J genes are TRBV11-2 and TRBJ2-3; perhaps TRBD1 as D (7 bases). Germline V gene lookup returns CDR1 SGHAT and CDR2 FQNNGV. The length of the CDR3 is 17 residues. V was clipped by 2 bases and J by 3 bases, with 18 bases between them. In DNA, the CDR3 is TGTGCCAGCAGCTTAATGCAGGGGGGTCTAGGGACAGATACGCAGTATTTT. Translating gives CASSLMQGGLGTDTQYF.

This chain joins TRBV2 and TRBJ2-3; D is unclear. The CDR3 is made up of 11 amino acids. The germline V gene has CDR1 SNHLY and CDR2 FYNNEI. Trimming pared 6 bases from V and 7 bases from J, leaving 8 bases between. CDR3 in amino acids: CASSGLNTQYF. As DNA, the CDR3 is TGTGCCAGCAGCGGGCTGAATACGCAGTATTTT. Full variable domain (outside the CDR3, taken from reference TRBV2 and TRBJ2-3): EPEVTQTPSHQVTQMGQEVILRCVPISNHLYFYWYRQILGQKVEFLVSFYNNEISEKSEIFDDQFSVERPDGSNFTLKIRSTKLEDSAMYFCASSGLNTQYFGPGTRLTVL.

CDR3 DNA: TGTGCCAGCAGTCCCCCAGGCGCCGGTCTCCAAGAGACCCAGTACTTC. Translation gives CASSPPGAGLQETQYF. This chain links TRBV11-1 with TRBJ2-5; the D is unclear. Trimming took off 6 bases at V and 1 base at J, with 18 bases between the two ends. Looked up from germline, CDR1 is SGHAT and CDR2 is FQDESV (reference sequence). The CDR3 runs to 16 residues.

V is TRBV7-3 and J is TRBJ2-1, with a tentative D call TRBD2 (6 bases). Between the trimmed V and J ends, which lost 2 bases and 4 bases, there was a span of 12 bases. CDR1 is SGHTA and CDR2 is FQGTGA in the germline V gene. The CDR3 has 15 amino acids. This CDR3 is CASSLEGLAYNEQFF. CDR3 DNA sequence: TGTGCCAGCAGCTTAGAGGGACTGGCTTACAATGAGCAGTTCTTC.

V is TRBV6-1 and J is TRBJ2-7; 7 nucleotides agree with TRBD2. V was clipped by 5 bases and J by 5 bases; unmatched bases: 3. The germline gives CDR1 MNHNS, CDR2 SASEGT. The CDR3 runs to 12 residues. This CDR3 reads CASSRAGDEQYF. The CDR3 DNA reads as TGTGCCAGCAGTAGGGCGGGGGACGAGCAGTACTTC.

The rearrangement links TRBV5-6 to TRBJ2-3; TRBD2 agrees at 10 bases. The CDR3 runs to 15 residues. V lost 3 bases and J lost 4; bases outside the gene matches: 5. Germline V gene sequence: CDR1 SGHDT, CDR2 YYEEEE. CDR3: CASSSLAGEPDTQYF. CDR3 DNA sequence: TGTGCCAGCAGCTCTCTAGCGGGAGAACCAGATACGCAGTATTTT.